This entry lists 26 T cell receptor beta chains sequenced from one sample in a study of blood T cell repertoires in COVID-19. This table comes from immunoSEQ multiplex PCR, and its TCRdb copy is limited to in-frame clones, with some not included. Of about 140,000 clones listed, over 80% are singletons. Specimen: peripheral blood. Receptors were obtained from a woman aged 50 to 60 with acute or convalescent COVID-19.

CDR3 sequence reads: CAISEYGDRANEKLFF. The CDR3 DNA sequence: TGTGCCATCAGTGAATATGGAGACAGGGCCAATGAAAAACTGTTTTTT. The chain is built from TRBV10-3 and TRBJ1-4; 7 nucleotides agree with TRBD1. From germline, CDR1 is ENHRY and CDR2 SYGVKD. V trimming: 3 bases; J trimming: 5 bases; junction bases outside the gene matches: 9. This CDR3 is built from 16 residues.

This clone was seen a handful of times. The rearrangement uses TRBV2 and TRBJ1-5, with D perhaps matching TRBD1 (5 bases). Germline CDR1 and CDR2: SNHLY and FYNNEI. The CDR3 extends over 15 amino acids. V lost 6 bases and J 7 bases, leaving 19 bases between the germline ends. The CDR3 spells CASSEVLSGVQPQHF. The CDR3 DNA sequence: TGTGCCAGCAGCGAGGTGCTCTCGGGGGTACAGCCCCAGCATTTT.

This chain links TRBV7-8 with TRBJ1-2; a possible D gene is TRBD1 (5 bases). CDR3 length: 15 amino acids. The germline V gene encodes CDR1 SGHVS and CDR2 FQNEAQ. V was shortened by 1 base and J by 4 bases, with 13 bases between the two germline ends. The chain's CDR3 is CASSLGRGPSYGYTF. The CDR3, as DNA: TGTGCCAGCAGCTTAGGGCGGGGACCCTCCTATGGCTACACCTTC.

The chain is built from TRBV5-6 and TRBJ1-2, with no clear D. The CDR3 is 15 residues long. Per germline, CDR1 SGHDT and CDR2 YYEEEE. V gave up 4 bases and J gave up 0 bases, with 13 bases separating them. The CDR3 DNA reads TGTGCCAGCAGCCTCTTCACACCCCCTAACTATGGCTACACCTTC. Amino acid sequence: CASSLFTPPNYGYTF.

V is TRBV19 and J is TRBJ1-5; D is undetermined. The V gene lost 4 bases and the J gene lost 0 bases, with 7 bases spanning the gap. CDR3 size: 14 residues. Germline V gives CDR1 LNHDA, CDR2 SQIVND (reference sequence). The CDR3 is CASSTGNSNQPQHF. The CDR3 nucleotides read TGTGCCAGTAGTACAGGAAATAGCAATCAGCCCCAGCATTTT.

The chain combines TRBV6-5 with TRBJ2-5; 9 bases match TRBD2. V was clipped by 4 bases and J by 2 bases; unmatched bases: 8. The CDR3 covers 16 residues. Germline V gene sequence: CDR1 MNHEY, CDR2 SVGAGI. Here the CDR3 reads CASSFPGTSLQETQYF. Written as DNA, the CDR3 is TGTGCCAGCAGTTTCCCCGGGACTAGCCTTCAAGAGACCCAGTACTTC.

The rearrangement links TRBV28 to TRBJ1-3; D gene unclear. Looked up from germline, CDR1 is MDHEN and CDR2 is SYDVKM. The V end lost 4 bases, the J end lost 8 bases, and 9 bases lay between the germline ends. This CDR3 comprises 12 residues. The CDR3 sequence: CASSSLGDTIYF. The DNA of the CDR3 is TGTGCCAGCAGTTCCTTGGGAGACACCATATATTTT.

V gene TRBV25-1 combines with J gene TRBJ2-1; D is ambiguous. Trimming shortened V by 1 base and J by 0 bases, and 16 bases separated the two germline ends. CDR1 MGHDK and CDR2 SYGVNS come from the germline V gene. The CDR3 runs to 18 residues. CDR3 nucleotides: TGTGCCAGCAGTGAATTAGTAAGAACTTGGAGCTCCTACAATGAGCAGTTCTTC. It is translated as CASSELVRTWSSYNEQFF.

CDR3 sequence: CASRGQGETEAFF. The CDR3 region has the DNA TGCGCCAGCAGAGGACAGGGAGAAACTGAAGCTTTCTTT. V gene TRBV10-1 combines with J gene TRBJ1-1, with 8 positions matching TRBD1. Per the germline V gene, CDR1 is WNHNN and CDR2 is SYGVQD (reference sequence). V lost 6 bases and J lost 5; bases outside the gene matches: 5. The CDR3 contains 13 residues.

CDR3 nucleotide sequence: TGCGCCAGCAGCCCTCGACAGGGAGGAAACACCATATATTTT. This translates into CASSPRQGGNTIYF. The chain recombines TRBV4-1 with TRBJ1-3; TRBD1 aligns across 7 bases. CDR3 size: 14 residues. Trimming took 4 bases from V and 4 from J; bases not matched to a gene: 4. Germline lookup yields CDR1 MGHRA and CDR2 YSYEKL.

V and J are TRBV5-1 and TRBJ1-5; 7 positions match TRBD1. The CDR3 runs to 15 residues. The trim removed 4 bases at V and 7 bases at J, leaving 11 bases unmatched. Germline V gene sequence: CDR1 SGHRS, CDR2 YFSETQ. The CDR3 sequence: CASSPGDRAGQPQHF. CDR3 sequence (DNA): TGCGCCAGCAGCCCAGGCGACAGGGCGGGGCAGCCCCAGCATTTT.

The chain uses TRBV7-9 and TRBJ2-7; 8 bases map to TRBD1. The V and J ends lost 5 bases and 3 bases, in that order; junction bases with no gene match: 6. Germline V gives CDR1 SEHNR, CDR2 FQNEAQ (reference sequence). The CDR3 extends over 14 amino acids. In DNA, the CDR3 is TGTGCCAGCAGCCTAGGACAGGGTGACTACGAGCAGTACTTC. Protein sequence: CASSLGQGDYEQYF.

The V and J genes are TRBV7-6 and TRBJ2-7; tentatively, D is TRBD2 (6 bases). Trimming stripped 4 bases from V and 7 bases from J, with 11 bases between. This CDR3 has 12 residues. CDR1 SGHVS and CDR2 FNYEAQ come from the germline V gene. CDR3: CASSSSASEQYF. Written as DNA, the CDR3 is TGTGCCAGCAGCTCTAGCGCGTCGGAGCAGTACTTC.

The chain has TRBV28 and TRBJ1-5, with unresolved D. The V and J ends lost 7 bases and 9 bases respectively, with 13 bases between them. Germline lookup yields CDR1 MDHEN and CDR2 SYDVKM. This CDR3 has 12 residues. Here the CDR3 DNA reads TGTGCCAGCACCCCGGGAGCGGGGCCCCAGCATTTT. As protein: CASTPGAGPQHF.

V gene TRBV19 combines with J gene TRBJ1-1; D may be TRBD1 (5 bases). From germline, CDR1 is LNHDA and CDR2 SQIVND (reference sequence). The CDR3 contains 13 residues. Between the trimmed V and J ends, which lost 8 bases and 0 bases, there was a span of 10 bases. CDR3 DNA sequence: TGTGCCAGTTTCGACAGCTTGAACACTGAAGCTTTCTTT. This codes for CASFDSLNTEAFF.

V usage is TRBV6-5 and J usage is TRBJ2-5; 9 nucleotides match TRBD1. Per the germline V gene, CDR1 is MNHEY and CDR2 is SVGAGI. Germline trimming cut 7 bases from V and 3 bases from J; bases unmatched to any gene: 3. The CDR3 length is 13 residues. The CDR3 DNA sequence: TGTGCCAGCAAAGGACAGGGGAAAGAGACCCAGTACTTC. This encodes CASKGQGKETQYF.

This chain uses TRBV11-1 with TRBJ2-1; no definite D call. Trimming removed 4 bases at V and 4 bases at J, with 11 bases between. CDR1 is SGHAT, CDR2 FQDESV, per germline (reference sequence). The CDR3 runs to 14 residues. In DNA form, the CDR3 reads TGTGCCAGCAGCTCCCTACAGAAGTACAATGAGCAGTTCTTC. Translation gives CASSSLQKYNEQFF. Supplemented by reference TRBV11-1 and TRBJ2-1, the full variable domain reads EAEVAQSPRYKITEKSQAVAFWCDPISGHATLYWYRQILGQGPELLVQFQDESVVDDSQLPKDRFSAERLKGVDSTLKIQPAELGDSAMYLCASSSLQKYNEQFFGPGTRLTVL.

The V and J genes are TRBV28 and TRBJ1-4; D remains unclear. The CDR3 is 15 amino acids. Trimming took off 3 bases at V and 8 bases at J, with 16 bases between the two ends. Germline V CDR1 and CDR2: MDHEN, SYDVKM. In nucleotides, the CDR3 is TGTGCCAGCAGTTTTGAGGGTCCTCCGGGGGAAAAACTGTTTTTT. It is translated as CASSFEGPPGEKLFF.

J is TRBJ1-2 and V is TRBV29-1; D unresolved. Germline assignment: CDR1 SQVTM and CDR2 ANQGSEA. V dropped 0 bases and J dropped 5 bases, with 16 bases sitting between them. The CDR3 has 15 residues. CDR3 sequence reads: CSVEDSTGFGYGYTF. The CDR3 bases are TGCAGCGTTGAAGATAGTACTGGGTTCGGGTATGGCTACACCTTC.

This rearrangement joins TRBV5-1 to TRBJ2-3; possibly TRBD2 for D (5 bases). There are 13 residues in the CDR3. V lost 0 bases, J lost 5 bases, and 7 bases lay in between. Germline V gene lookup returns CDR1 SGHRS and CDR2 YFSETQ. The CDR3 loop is CASSLAEGDTQYF. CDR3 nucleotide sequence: TGCGCCAGCAGCTTGGCAGAGGGAGATACGCAGTATTTT.

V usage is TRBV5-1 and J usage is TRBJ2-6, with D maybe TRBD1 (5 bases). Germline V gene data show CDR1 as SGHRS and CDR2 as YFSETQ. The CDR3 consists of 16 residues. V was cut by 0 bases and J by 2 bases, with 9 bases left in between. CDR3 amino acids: CASSLGQFTGANVLTF. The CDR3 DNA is TGCGCCAGCAGCTTGGGACAGTTTACTGGGGCCAACGTCCTGACTTTC.

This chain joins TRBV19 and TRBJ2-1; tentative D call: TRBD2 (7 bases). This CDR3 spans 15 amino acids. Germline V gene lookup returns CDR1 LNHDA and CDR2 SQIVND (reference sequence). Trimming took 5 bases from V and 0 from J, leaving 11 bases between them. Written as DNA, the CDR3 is TGTGCCAGTAGTGGGGGGGCCAACTCCTACAATGAGCAGTTCTTC. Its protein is CASSGGANSYNEQFF. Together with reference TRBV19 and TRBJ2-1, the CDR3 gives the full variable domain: DGGITQSPKYLFRKEGQNVTLSCEQNLNHDAMYWYRQDPGQGLRLIYYSQIVNDFQKGDIAEGYSVSREKKESFPLTVTSAQKNPTAFYLCASSGGANSYNEQFFGPGTRLTVL.

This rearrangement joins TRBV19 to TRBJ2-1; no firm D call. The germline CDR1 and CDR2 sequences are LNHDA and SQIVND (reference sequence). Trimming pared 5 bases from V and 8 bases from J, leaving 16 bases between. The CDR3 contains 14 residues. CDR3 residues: CASSYFDGSDEQFF. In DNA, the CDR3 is TGTGCCAGTAGTTACTTCGACGGGTCCGATGAGCAGTTCTTC. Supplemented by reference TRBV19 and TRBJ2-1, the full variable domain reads DGGITQSPKYLFRKEGQNVTLSCEQNLNHDAMYWYRQDPGQGLRLIYYSQIVNDFQKGDIAEGYSVSREKKESFPLTVTSAQKNPTAFYLCASSYFDGSDEQFFGPGTRLTVL.

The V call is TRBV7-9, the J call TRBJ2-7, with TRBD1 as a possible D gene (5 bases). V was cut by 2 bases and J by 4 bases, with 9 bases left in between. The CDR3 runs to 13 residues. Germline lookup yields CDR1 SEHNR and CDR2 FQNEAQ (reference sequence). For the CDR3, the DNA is TGTGCCAGCAGCTTATACAGGAAGTACGAGCAGTACTTC. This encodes CASSLYRKYEQYF.

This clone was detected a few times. CDR3 DNA sequence: TGTGCCAGCAGTGAATCGGGACACACCTACGAGCAGTACTTC. Encoded protein: CASSESGHTYEQYF. V and J are TRBV6-1 and TRBJ2-7; possible D gene TRBD1, 6 bases. Germline assignment: CDR1 MNHNS and CDR2 SASEGT. The V end lost 2 bases, the J end lost 2 bases, and 10 bases lay between the germline ends. The CDR3 covers 14 residues.

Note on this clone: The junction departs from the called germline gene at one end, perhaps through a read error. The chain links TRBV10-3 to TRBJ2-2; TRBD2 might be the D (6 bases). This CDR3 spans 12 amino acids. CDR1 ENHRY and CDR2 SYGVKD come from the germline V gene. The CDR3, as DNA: TGCGTTATTAACGGGGGAACCGGGGAGCTGTTTTTT. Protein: CVINGGTGELFF.